This T cell receptor beta chain is from a study of cytomegalovirus exposure and HLA in healthy donors. Study in general: Around 180 million T cells yielded some 120 million unique TCR beta sequences in earlier analysis. Study-level points and caveats: For most TCR beta V segments, an earlier analysis put the productive rate at about 87% or about 30% of the time.

This clone was counted a few times. Antigen: not known. In the PCR, 60 Vbeta and 13 Jbeta primers were used. The protocol was immunoSEQ multiplex PCR, while the TCRdb copy is restricted to in-frame clones and leaves out a portion. The top ten hold less than 2.5% of the sample, which has 100,000 to 150,000 clones, 81% seen once. The sequence came from a woman aged 40 to 50 in good health and CMV-seronegative. Sequencing input: PBMCs.

CDR3 amino acids: CASRTRQYGYTF. The CDR3 DNA sequence: TGTGCCAGTAGGACCCGACAGTATGGCTACACCTTC. This chain uses TRBV19 with TRBJ1-2; the D gene is possibly TRBD1 (5 bases). Germline CDR1 is LNHDA and CDR2 is SQIVND (reference sequence). V shed 6 bases and J shed 5 bases, with 10 bases lying between them. The CDR3 runs to 12 residues.